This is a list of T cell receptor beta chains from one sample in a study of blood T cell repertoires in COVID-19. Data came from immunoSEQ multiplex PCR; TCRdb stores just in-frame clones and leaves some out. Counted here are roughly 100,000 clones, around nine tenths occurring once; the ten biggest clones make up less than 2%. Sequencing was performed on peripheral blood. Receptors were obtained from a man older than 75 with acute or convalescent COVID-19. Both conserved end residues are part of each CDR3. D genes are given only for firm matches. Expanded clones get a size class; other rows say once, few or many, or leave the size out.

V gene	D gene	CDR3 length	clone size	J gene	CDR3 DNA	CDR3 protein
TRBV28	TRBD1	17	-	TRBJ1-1	TGTGCCAGCAGCATTGGGACAGAACTGTTCATGAACACTGAAGCTTTCTTT	CASSIGTELFMNTEAFF
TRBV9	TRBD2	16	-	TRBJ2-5	TGTGCCAGCAGCGTAGGGGCGGGAGTTGAAGGAGAGACCCAGTACTTC	CASSVGAGVEGETQYF
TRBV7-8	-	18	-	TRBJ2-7	TGTGCCAGCAGCTTCCTCTCTCGAGGACGGACAAGCTTATACGAGCAGTACTTC	CASSFLSRGRTSLYEQYF
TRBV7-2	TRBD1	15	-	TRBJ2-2	TGTGCCAGCAGGGCCCAGGGACAGCCGACCGGGGAGCTGTTTTTT	CASRAQGQPTGELFF
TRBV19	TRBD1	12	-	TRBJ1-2	TGTGCCAGTAGTGTCAACAGGGGTGGCTACACCTTC	CASSVNRGGYTF
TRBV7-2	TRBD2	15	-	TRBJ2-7	TGTGCCAGCAGCTTAGTTTCCAGCGGGAATGACGAGCAGTACTTC	CASSLVSSGNDEQYF
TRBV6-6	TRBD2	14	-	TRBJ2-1	TGTGCCAGCAGCCTGACTAGCGGGAGATCTGAGCAGTTCTTC	CASSLTSGRSEQFF
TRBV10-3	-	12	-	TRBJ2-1	TGTGCCATCAGTGAGCTGGCGGTAGATTTTTTCTTC	CAISELAVDFFF
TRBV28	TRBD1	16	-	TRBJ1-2	TGTGCCAGCAGTACCCGACAGGGTTTAGCCCAATATGGCTACACCTTC	CASSTRQGLAQYGYTF
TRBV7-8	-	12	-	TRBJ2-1	TGTGCCAGCAGCCCCAGGATTGGCCTTAAGTTCTTC	CASSPRIGLKFF
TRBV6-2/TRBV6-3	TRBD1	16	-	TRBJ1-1	TGTGCCAGCAGTTACCGGGACAGGGGCGTGAGCACTGAAGCTTTCTTT	CASSYRDRGVSTEAFF
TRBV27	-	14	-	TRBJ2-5	TGTGCCAGCAGTGTCCGCCCAGGCCAAGAGACCCAGTACTTC	CASSVRPGQETQYF
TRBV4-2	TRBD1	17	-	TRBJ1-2	TGTGCCAGCAGCCAATCGCTGGGACAGGGAATGGGCGATGGCTACACCTTC	CASSQSLGQGMGDGYTF
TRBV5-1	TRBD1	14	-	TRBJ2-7	TGCGCCAGCAGCTTGGGGGACAGCTCCTACGAGCAGTACTTC	CASSLGDSSYEQYF
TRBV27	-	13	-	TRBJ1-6	TGTGCCAGCAGTTTACCAGGGGTCTCACCCCTCCACTTT	CASSLPGVSPLHF
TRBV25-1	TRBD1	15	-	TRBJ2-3	TGTGCCAGCAGTATAGACAGGGGGCGTGCAGATACGCAGTATTTT	CASSIDRGRADTQYF
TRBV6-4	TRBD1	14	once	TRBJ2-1	TGTGCCAGCAGTCCGGGACAGGGCCACAATGAGCAGTTCTTC	CASSPGQGHNEQFF
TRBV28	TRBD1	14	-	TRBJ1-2	TGTGCCAGCAGGTTACAGGGGGAAGGCTATGGCTACACCTTC	CASRLQGEGYGYTF
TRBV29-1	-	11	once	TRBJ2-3	TGCAGCGTTGAGGCTCAAAAAGTCCCAGATTTT	CSVEAQKVPDF
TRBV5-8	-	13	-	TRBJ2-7	TGTGCCAGCATCAGCACTATCTCCTACGAGCAGTACTTC	CASISTISYEQYF
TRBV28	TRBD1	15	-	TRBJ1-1	TGTGCCAGCAGTTTCTTCCGAGGACAGGGCGCTGAAGCTTTCTTT	CASSFFRGQGAEAFF
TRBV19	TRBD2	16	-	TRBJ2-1	TGTGCCAGTAGTAGCAGGGTCCAGCGGGGCTACAATGAGCAGTTCTTC	CASSSRVQRGYNEQFF
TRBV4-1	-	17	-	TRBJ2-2	TGCGCCAGCAGCCAAGATCCGGGGAGATGGAACACCGGGGAGCTGTTTTTT	CASSQDPGRWNTGELFF
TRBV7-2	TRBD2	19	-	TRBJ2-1	TGTGCCAGCAGCTTAAGAGGGACTAGCGGATACAACTCCTACAATGAGCAGTTCTTC	CASSLRGTSGYNSYNEQFF
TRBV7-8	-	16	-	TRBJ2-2	TGTGCCAGCAGCTTAGCATCCGGGGGAAACACCGGGGAGCTGTTTTTT	CASSLASGGNTGELFF
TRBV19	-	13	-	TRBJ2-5	TGTGCCAGTAGGATTGAGGGATCTGAGACCCAGTACTTC	CASRIEGSETQYF
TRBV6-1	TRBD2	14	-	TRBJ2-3	TGTGCCAGCAGTGAGGGGGGGATAACAGATACGCAGTATTTT	CASSEGGITDTQYF
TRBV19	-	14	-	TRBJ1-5	TGTGCCAGTAGTATTGGCAGGGATGATTGGCCCCAGCATTTT	CASSIGRDDWPQHF
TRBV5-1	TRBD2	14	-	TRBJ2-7	TGCGCCAGCAGCTTGGGGACGGGGGGCTACGAGCAGTACTTC	CASSLGTGGYEQYF
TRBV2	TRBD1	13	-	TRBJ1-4	TGTGCCAGCAGTGATACAGGGGGTGAAAAACTGTTTTTT	CASSDTGGEKLFF
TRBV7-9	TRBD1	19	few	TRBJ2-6	TGTGCCAGCGGTCAGGCGCCGGGACAGGGGGCATCTGGGGCCAACGTCCTGACTTTC	CASGQAPGQGASGANVLTF
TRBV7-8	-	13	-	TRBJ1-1	TGTGCCAGCAGCCAGGACACTTACACTGAAGCTTTCTTT	CASSQDTYTEAFF
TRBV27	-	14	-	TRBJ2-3	TGTGCCAGCAGGAGAGTATCGGGCACAGATACGCAGTATTTT	CASRRVSGTDTQYF
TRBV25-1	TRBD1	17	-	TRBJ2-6	TGTGCCAGCAGTCCCGGGACAGGGTACTCTGGGGCCAACGTCCTGACTTTC	CASSPGTGYSGANVLTF
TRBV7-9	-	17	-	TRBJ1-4	TGTGCCAGCAGCTCCTGGGGTTTTGGGGGGACTAATGAAAAACTGTTTTTT	CASSSWGFGGTNEKLFF
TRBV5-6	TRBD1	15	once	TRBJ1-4	TGTGCCAGCAGCTTGGCGGGACAGGGTAATGAAAAACTGTTTTTT	CASSLAGQGNEKLFF
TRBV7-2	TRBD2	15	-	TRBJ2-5	TGTGCCAGCAGTCGGACTAGCGGGGGACAAGAGACCCAGTACTTC	CASSRTSGGQETQYF
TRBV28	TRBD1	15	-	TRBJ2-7	TGTGCCAGCAGTGTTATACAGGGGGATAGGGACGAGCAGTACTTC	CASSVIQGDRDEQYF
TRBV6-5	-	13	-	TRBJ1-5	TGTGCCAGCAGTTACGGACAGAATCAGCCCCAGCATTTT	CASSYGQNQPQHF
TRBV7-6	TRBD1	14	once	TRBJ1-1	TGTGCCAGCAGCGTAGGACAGGGCCACACTGAAGCTTTCTTT	CASSVGQGHTEAFF
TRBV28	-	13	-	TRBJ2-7	TGTGCCAGCTCAGTCCAGGGGAAGTACGAGCAGTACTTC	CASSVQGKYEQYF